The entry below gives a single T cell receptor beta chain sequence along with its context. Antigen unknown. Primers for the PCR totalled 60 Vbeta and 13 Jbeta. Only in-frame clones appear in the TCRdb table, and some are missing; sequencing was by immunoSEQ multiplex PCR. This table holds about 51,000 clones. The data are from a study of cytomegalovirus exposure and HLA in healthy donors. As for the study in general: Out of roughly 170 million T cells, an earlier analysis found roughly 110 million unique TCR beta sequences in total.

Broader study findings: TCR beta sequences numbering under 20,000 were associated with HLA alleles at 0.05 false discovery rate in a later analysis. The study had only CMV serostatus as immune exposure information.

Germline V lookup: CDR1 SGHRS, CDR2 YFSETQ. The CDR3 is 14 residues long. V lost 0 bases and J lost 5, with 12 bases in between. The source material was PBMCs. The chain has TRBV5-1 and TRBJ2-7; no clear D gene. The TCR originated in a man aged 40-49 years in good health and CMV-seropositive. CDR3 region: CASSLVVSVNEQYF. The CDR3, as DNA: TGCGCCAGCAGCTTGGTGGTATCAGTGAACGAGCAGTACTTC.